The T cell receptor (beta chain) described here comes from a study of blood T cells in healthy people across ages. The CDR3 consists of 15 residues. Germline CDR1 MRHNA, CDR2 SNTAGT. The ends were cut back, 4 bases at V and 0 bases at J, with 10 bases in the middle. Healthy Caucasians from Russia aged about 6 to 95 served as donors. Regarding the study as a whole: PBMC samples, being unsorted, prevented any conclusive comparison of naive and antigen-experienced cells.

This clonotype was seen only a few times. The antigen is unknown. A sample-barcoded 5' primer and a J-beta primer mix were used in a second PCR of roughly 7 to 11 cycles. Samples each returned at least 3 million CDR3-containing paired-end reads. MiXCR was run by TCRdb on the 5' RACE reads, yielding one entry per CDR3 protein. The table has hundreds of thousands of distinct CDR3 sequences, about 20% seen once. The sample consisted of blood. The J gene is TRBJ2-1, the V gene TRBV6-4; D is undetermined. The origin of this receptor is a man aged 70-80 years in good health. Here the CDR3 DNA reads TGTGCCAGCAGTGTATTTCAGAGCTCCTACAATGAGCAGTTCTTC. Amino acids: CASSVFQSSYNEQFF.